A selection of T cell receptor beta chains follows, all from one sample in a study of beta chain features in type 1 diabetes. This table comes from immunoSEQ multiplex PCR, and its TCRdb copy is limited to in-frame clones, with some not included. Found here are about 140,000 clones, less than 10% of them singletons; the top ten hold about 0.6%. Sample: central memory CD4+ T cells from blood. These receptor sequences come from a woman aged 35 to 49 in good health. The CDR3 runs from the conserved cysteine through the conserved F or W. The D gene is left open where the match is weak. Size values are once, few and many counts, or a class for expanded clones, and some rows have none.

cdr3_nt: TGTGCCAGCAGCAAAACGATACAGGGGGGTGGCTACACCTTC; cdr3_aa: CASSKTIQGGGYTF; clone_size: -; d_call: TRBD1; j_call: TRBJ1-2; cdr3_length: 14; v_call: TRBV7-2
cdr3_nt: TGTGCCAGCGGGACAGGGGCGAACACCGGGGAGCTGTTTTTT; cdr3_aa: CASGTGANTGELFF; clone_size: many; d_call: TRBD1; j_call: TRBJ2-2; cdr3_length: 14; v_call: TRBV7-9
cdr3_nt: TGTGCCAGCAGCCAAGAAGGGTCTCGAGGCGGCGGGGAGACCCAGTACTTC; cdr3_aa: CASSQEGSRGGGETQYF; clone_size: -; d_call: -; j_call: TRBJ2-5; cdr3_length: 17; v_call: TRBV4-2
cdr3_nt: TGTGCCAGCAGGCCCGCCGGGACAGGGAATGGCGAGCAGTACTTC; cdr3_aa: CASRPAGTGNGEQYF; clone_size: -; d_call: TRBD1; j_call: TRBJ2-7; cdr3_length: 15; v_call: TRBV2
cdr3_nt: TGTGCCATCCGGACAGGGGGCACAGATACGCAGTATTTT; cdr3_aa: CAIRTGGTDTQYF; clone_size: -; d_call: TRBD1; j_call: TRBJ2-3; cdr3_length: 13; v_call: TRBV10-3
cdr3_nt: TGTGCCAGCAGTGGACTAGCTACCGGGGAGACCCAGTACTTC; cdr3_aa: CASSGLATGETQYF; clone_size: -; d_call: TRBD2; j_call: TRBJ2-5; cdr3_length: 14; v_call: TRBV2
cdr3_nt: TGTGCCAGCACGCGAGGCGCCCCTAACTATGGCTACACCTTC; cdr3_aa: CASTRGAPNYGYTF; clone_size: few; d_call: -; j_call: TRBJ1-2; cdr3_length: 14; v_call: TRBV6-5
cdr3_nt: TGTGCCAGCAGTCGTGGGGGCGGCTATGGCTACACCTTC; cdr3_aa: CASSRGGGYGYTF; clone_size: -; d_call: -; j_call: TRBJ1-2; cdr3_length: 13; v_call: TRBV27
cdr3_nt: TGTGCCAGCAGTTACCCCGGGACTAGCACAGATACGCAGTATTTT; cdr3_aa: CASSYPGTSTDTQYF; clone_size: many; d_call: -; j_call: TRBJ2-3; cdr3_length: 15; v_call: TRBV6-6
cdr3_nt: TGTGCCAGCAGCCGACAGGACTCCTATGGCTACACCTTC; cdr3_aa: CASSRQDSYGYTF; clone_size: few; d_call: -; j_call: TRBJ1-2; cdr3_length: 13; v_call: TRBV5-6
cdr3_nt: TGTGCCAGCAGTTTCCCGGGACAGGCCAGGAACCTCCACTTT; cdr3_aa: CASSFPGQARNLHF; clone_size: few; d_call: TRBD1; j_call: TRBJ1-6; cdr3_length: 14; v_call: TRBV27
cdr3_nt: TGTGCCAGCAGCTTAGCGCGGACCCGGGGGGACACTGAAGCTTTCTTT; cdr3_aa: CASSLARTRGDTEAFF; clone_size: -; d_call: -; j_call: TRBJ1-1; cdr3_length: 16; v_call: TRBV7-6
cdr3_nt: TGCGCCAGCAGAATATGGCGGTCTGGGGCCAACGTCCTGACTTTC; cdr3_aa: CASRIWRSGANVLTF; clone_size: -; d_call: -; j_call: TRBJ2-6; cdr3_length: 15; v_call: TRBV4-1
cdr3_nt: TGTGCCGCAACTAGCGGGGGGAAGTATGAGCAGTTCTTC; cdr3_aa: CAATSGGKYEQFF; clone_size: -; d_call: TRBD2; j_call: TRBJ2-1; cdr3_length: 13; v_call: TRBV11-2
cdr3_nt: TGTGCCAGCAGCGTAGGAACGGGGGGCCACAATGAGCAGTTCTTC; cdr3_aa: CASSVGTGGHNEQFF; clone_size: -; d_call: -; j_call: TRBJ2-1; cdr3_length: 15; v_call: TRBV9
cdr3_nt: TGTGCCAGCAGGGGGCGGGGGGGCCCCGATACGCAGTATTTT; cdr3_aa: CASRGRGGPDTQYF; clone_size: many; d_call: TRBD2; j_call: TRBJ2-3; cdr3_length: 14; v_call: TRBV7-2
cdr3_nt: TGCGCCAGCAGACAGGGAGGGGCCCAAGAGACCCAGTACTTC; cdr3_aa: CASRQGGAQETQYF; clone_size: few; d_call: -; j_call: TRBJ2-5; cdr3_length: 14; v_call: TRBV5-1
cdr3_nt: TGTGCCAGTAGTATCGGACAGGGTTTAGAGTATGGCTACACCTTC; cdr3_aa: CASSIGQGLEYGYTF; clone_size: few; d_call: TRBD1; j_call: TRBJ1-2; cdr3_length: 15; v_call: TRBV19
cdr3_nt: TGTGCCAGCTCACGACAGGATTATGGCTACACCTTC; cdr3_aa: CASSRQDYGYTF; clone_size: -; d_call: -; j_call: TRBJ1-2; cdr3_length: 12; v_call: TRBV18
cdr3_nt: TGTGCCAGCAGCGGACGGAGGGACACTGAAGCTTTCTTT; cdr3_aa: CASSGRRDTEAFF; clone_size: -; d_call: -; j_call: TRBJ1-1; cdr3_length: 13; v_call: TRBV25-1
cdr3_nt: TGTGCCAGCAGGAAGGACAGGTTAAATGAAAAACTGTTTTTT; cdr3_aa: CASRKDRLNEKLFF; clone_size: -; d_call: TRBD1; j_call: TRBJ1-4; cdr3_length: 14; v_call: TRBV6-1
cdr3_nt: TGTGCCAGTAGTATCGCCGGGACAGGGGGCTACGAGCAGTACTTC; cdr3_aa: CASSIAGTGGYEQYF; clone_size: few; d_call: TRBD1; j_call: TRBJ2-7; cdr3_length: 15; v_call: TRBV19
cdr3_nt: TGTGCCAGCAGCGTAGGGACAGGGTCCTCCGGGGAGCTGTTTTTT; cdr3_aa: CASSVGTGSSGELFF; clone_size: -; d_call: TRBD1; j_call: TRBJ2-2; cdr3_length: 15; v_call: TRBV9
cdr3_nt: TGTGCCAGCAGCCTTTCAACAGGGAACACTGAAGCTTTCTTT; cdr3_aa: CASSLSTGNTEAFF; clone_size: -; d_call: -; j_call: TRBJ1-1; cdr3_length: 14; v_call: TRBV7-2
cdr3_nt: TGTGCCAGCAGCCTCGGACAGCAAGATGGCTACACCTTC; cdr3_aa: CASSLGQQDGYTF; clone_size: few; d_call: -; j_call: TRBJ1-2; cdr3_length: 13; v_call: TRBV6-5
cdr3_nt: TGCAGCGTTCGGGGGGGCCCTTACTCTGGAAACACCATATATTTT; cdr3_aa: CSVRGGPYSGNTIYF; clone_size: -; d_call: -; j_call: TRBJ1-3; cdr3_length: 15; v_call: TRBV29-1
cdr3_nt: TGCGCCAGCAGTCAGTTTTCTACGGGGATTAATTCCTACAATGAGCAGTTCTTC; cdr3_aa: CASSQFSTGINSYNEQFF; clone_size: -; d_call: -; j_call: TRBJ2-1; cdr3_length: 18; v_call: TRBV23-1
cdr3_nt: TGCGCCAGCAGCTTGAGACTAGCGGGGGCCCCTTTTGAGCAGTACTTC; cdr3_aa: CASSLRLAGAPFEQYF; clone_size: -; d_call: TRBD2; j_call: TRBJ2-7; cdr3_length: 16; v_call: TRBV5-1
cdr3_nt: TGTGCCAGCAGTTACGGTCAGGTAGAAGAGACCCAGTACTTC; cdr3_aa: CASSYGQVEETQYF; clone_size: -; d_call: -; j_call: TRBJ2-5; cdr3_length: 14; v_call: TRBV6-5
cdr3_nt: TGTGCCAGCAGCTTAGTCCCCTCCGGGACAGGGAATCAGCCCCAGCATTTT; cdr3_aa: CASSLVPSGTGNQPQHF; clone_size: -; d_call: TRBD1; j_call: TRBJ1-5; cdr3_length: 17; v_call: TRBV7-2
cdr3_nt: TGTGCCACCAGCAGACAACAGGGTCCCTACGAGCAGTACTTC; cdr3_aa: CATSRQQGPYEQYF; clone_size: -; d_call: -; j_call: TRBJ2-7; cdr3_length: 14; v_call: TRBV15
cdr3_nt: TGTGCCAGCAGCCACAGGGGGAACACCGGGGAGCTGTTTTTT; cdr3_aa: CASSHRGNTGELFF; clone_size: -; d_call: TRBD1; j_call: TRBJ2-2; cdr3_length: 14; v_call: TRBV6-6
cdr3_nt: TGTGCCAGTAGTATCGGACAGCGAAACTACGAGCAGTACTTC; cdr3_aa: CASSIGQRNYEQYF; clone_size: few; d_call: -; j_call: TRBJ2-7; cdr3_length: 14; v_call: TRBV19
cdr3_nt: TGTGCCAGCAGCCCAGGACTGGTTAGCACAGATACGCAGTATTTT; cdr3_aa: CASSPGLVSTDTQYF; clone_size: -; d_call: -; j_call: TRBJ2-3; cdr3_length: 15; v_call: TRBV9
cdr3_nt: TGTGCCAGCAGCTTAGCTGGCTCCCGGGACAGGGGTTTCTTT; cdr3_aa: CASSLAGSRDRGFF; clone_size: -; d_call: TRBD1; j_call: TRBJ1-1; cdr3_length: 14; v_call: TRBV7-8
cdr3_nt: TGCGCCAGCAGCAAGGGACTGCCACCCTACGAGCAGTACTTC; cdr3_aa: CASSKGLPPYEQYF; clone_size: -; d_call: -; j_call: TRBJ2-7; cdr3_length: 14; v_call: TRBV4-1
cdr3_nt: TGTGCCAGCAGCGTAGAGGGCGGGGGCCACTACGAGCAGTACTTC; cdr3_aa: CASSVEGGGHYEQYF; clone_size: few; d_call: -; j_call: TRBJ2-7; cdr3_length: 15; v_call: TRBV9
cdr3_nt: TGTGCCAGCAGCTTAGATCTAAGTTCCGCCGGGGAGCTGTTTTTT; cdr3_aa: CASSLDLSSAGELFF; clone_size: few; d_call: -; j_call: TRBJ2-2; cdr3_length: 15; v_call: TRBV11-2
cdr3_nt: TGTGCCAGCAGTTTATCTGCTACAGGGGACTATGGCTACACCTTC; cdr3_aa: CASSLSATGDYGYTF; clone_size: -; d_call: TRBD1; j_call: TRBJ1-2; cdr3_length: 15; v_call: TRBV28
cdr3_nt: TGTGCCAGCAGCTTTTCGCAGGGGGTTAAACCCCAGCATTTT; cdr3_aa: CASSFSQGVKPQHF; clone_size: -; d_call: TRBD1; j_call: TRBJ1-5; cdr3_length: 14; v_call: TRBV7-9
cdr3_nt: TGCGCCAGCAGCCCTATAGAGGGGGCTTGGGGCTACACCTTC; cdr3_aa: CASSPIEGAWGYTF; clone_size: -; d_call: TRBD1; j_call: TRBJ1-2; cdr3_length: 14; v_call: TRBV4-3
cdr3_nt: TGTGCCAGCAAGGGGACAGTGGACGAAAAACTGTTTTTT; cdr3_aa: CASKGTVDEKLFF; clone_size: few; d_call: TRBD1; j_call: TRBJ1-4; cdr3_length: 13; v_call: TRBV7-9
cdr3_nt: TGTGCCAGTAGTCTCGGACTGAACTATGGCTACACCTTC; cdr3_aa: CASSLGLNYGYTF; clone_size: -; d_call: -; j_call: TRBJ1-2; cdr3_length: 13; v_call: TRBV19
cdr3_nt: TGCAGCGTTGCCAGGGGGCGGGATGAGCAGTTCTTC; cdr3_aa: CSVARGRDEQFF; clone_size: few; d_call: TRBD1; j_call: TRBJ2-1; cdr3_length: 12; v_call: TRBV29-1
cdr3_nt: TGTGCCAGCAGCCACTATGCCCCGGCAGGGGGGTGGGAGCAGTACTTC; cdr3_aa: CASSHYAPAGGWEQYF; clone_size: -; d_call: -; j_call: TRBJ2-7; cdr3_length: 16; v_call: TRBV27
cdr3_nt: TGTGCCACCAGCAGCGACTTGACAGTAAGGAACGGCTACACCTTC; cdr3_aa: CATSSDLTVRNGYTF; clone_size: -; d_call: -; j_call: TRBJ1-2; cdr3_length: 15; v_call: TRBV15
cdr3_nt: TGTGCCAGCAGTGGACGGGGACTATGGAACGAGCAGTACTTC; cdr3_aa: CASSGRGLWNEQYF; clone_size: -; d_call: TRBD2; j_call: TRBJ2-7; cdr3_length: 14; v_call: TRBV2
cdr3_nt: TGTGCCAGCAGCTCCCGGGACAGGGTCGGCTACACCTTC; cdr3_aa: CASSSRDRVGYTF; clone_size: -; d_call: TRBD1; j_call: TRBJ1-2; cdr3_length: 13; v_call: TRBV11-3
cdr3_nt: TGTGCCAGCTCACCACCAACAGGAACCACCGGGGAGCTGTTTTTT; cdr3_aa: CASSPPTGTTGELFF; clone_size: -; d_call: -; j_call: TRBJ2-2; cdr3_length: 15; v_call: TRBV18
cdr3_nt: TGCGCCAGCAGCCAGGGACTAAGGCAGGATGAGCAGTTCTTC; cdr3_aa: CASSQGLRQDEQFF; clone_size: few; d_call: TRBD2; j_call: TRBJ2-1; cdr3_length: 14; v_call: TRBV5-1
cdr3_nt: TGTGCCAGCGCTAGCGGGGCGATGTACCAAGAGACCCAGTACTTC; cdr3_aa: CASASGAMYQETQYF; clone_size: few; d_call: TRBD2; j_call: TRBJ2-5; cdr3_length: 15; v_call: TRBV6-6
cdr3_nt: TGTGCCAGTAGGAGGGACAACTACAATGAGCAGTTCTTC; cdr3_aa: CASRRDNYNEQFF; clone_size: many; d_call: -; j_call: TRBJ2-1; cdr3_length: 13; v_call: TRBV19